Sequencing of this TCR beta chain was carried out in a study of blood T cell repertoires in COVID-19. Overall study: PBMCs, B-cell-depleted T cells, or T cells were the source of the cDNA or gDNA that made up the material.

Using immunoSEQ multiplex PCR, the repertoire was profiled, and TCRdb retains in-frame clones only, with some absent. The table shows around 99,000 clones, with more than 70% occurring only once. The CDR3 consists of 16 residues. Trimming removed 6 bases from V and 2 bases from J, with 19 bases in between. The V gene is TRBV23-1, the J gene TRBJ1-2; a possible D gene is TRBD1 (6 bases). TRBV23-1 is labeled an ORF, and its function is uncertain. Sequenced input: peripheral blood. The source is a man aged 50-59 years with active or convalescent COVID-19. This chain's CDR3 is CASRDSGQTPNYGYTF. CDR3 nucleotides: TGCGCCAGCAGAGATTCGGGACAAACTCCAAACTATGGCTACACCTTC.